The rows below give T cell receptor beta chains drawn from one sample of a study of beta chain features in type 1 diabetes. The repertoire was sequenced with immunoSEQ multiplex PCR; TCRdb's copy has only in-frame clones and lacks some. The data contain about 160,000 clones, 7% to 9.5% of them singletons. Sequencing was carried out using central memory CD4+ T cells from blood. Receptor source: a woman younger than 45 with type 1 diabetes. Each CDR3 is given with its conserved first and last residue. Fields, in order: D gene, V gene, J gene, clone size, CDR3 protein, CDR3 DNA. The D gene is left open where the match is weak. Part of the rows lack a size; the others show once, few, many or a class for expanded clones.

D: TRBD2
V: TRBV30
J: TRBJ2-1
size: few
CDR3: CAWTGLAGVGNEQFF
DNA: TGTGCCTGGACGGGACTAGCGGGAGTTGGCAATGAGCAGTTCTTC

D: NA
V: TRBV15
J: TRBJ2-3
size: few
CDR3: CATSSKRRGTDTQYF
DNA: TGTGCCACCAGCAGCAAGCGGCGAGGCACAGATACGCAGTATTTT

D: TRBD1
V: TRBV19
J: TRBJ1-5
size: NA
CDR3: CASSPRQGQGANQPQHF
DNA: TGTGCCAGTAGTCCCCGCCAGGGACAGGGGGCCAATCAGCCCCAGCATTTT

D: NA
V: TRBV13
J: TRBJ1-2
size: NA
CDR3: CASSLFQGNYGYTF
DNA: TGTGCCAGCAGCTTATTCCAGGGGAACTATGGCTACACCTTC

D: NA
V: TRBV21-1
J: TRBJ2-7
size: many
CDR3: CASSKGHRVHEQYF
DNA: TGTGCCAGCAGCAAAGGCCACAGGGTACACGAGCAGTACTTC

D: NA
V: TRBV7-3
J: TRBJ2-7
size: NA
CDR3: CASSLSQGYEQYF
DNA: TGTGCCAGCAGCTTAAGCCAGGGGTACGAGCAGTACTTC

D: NA
V: TRBV2
J: TRBJ2-7
size: few
CDR3: CASTGSYEQYF
DNA: TGTGCCAGTACAGGATCCTACGAGCAGTACTTC

D: TRBD1
V: TRBV7-9
J: TRBJ1-4
size: few
CDR3: CASRSGTVNEKLFF
DNA: TGTGCCAGCAGATCCGGGACAGTGAATGAAAAACTGTTTTTT

D: NA
V: TRBV2
J: TRBJ1-5
size: NA
CDR3: CASKRDSNQPQHF
DNA: TGTGCCAGCAAGAGGGATAGCAATCAGCCCCAGCATTTT

D: NA
V: TRBV5-4
J: TRBJ1-2
size: few
CDR3: CASTQSAGTNYGYTF
DNA: TGTGCCAGCACCCAATCGGCCGGGACTAACTATGGCTACACCTTC

D: NA
V: TRBV10-3
J: TRBJ2-5
size: NA
CDR3: CAISGKYEQYF
DNA: TGTGCCATCAGTGGAAAATATGAGCAGTACTTC

D: NA
V: TRBV11-3
J: TRBJ1-2
size: few
CDR3: CASSRRDYGYTF
DNA: TGTGCCAGCAGCCGCAGGGACTATGGCTACACCTTC

D: TRBD2
V: TRBV19
J: TRBJ2-1
size: NA
CDR3: CASSTSGSVGEQFF
DNA: TGTGCCAGTAGTACTAGCGGGAGTGTCGGGGAGCAGTTCTTC

D: NA
V: TRBV6-1
J: TRBJ2-7
size: NA
CDR3: CASSERLAPRVQYF
DNA: TGTGCCAGCAGTGAACGGCTAGCGCCCAGGGTGCAGTACTTC

D: NA
V: TRBV11-2
J: TRBJ2-2
size: many
CDR3: CASSLDLGSGELFF
DNA: TGTGCCAGCAGCTTAGATCTTGGCTCCGGGGAGCTGTTTTTT

D: TRBD1
V: TRBV28
J: TRBJ1-1
size: few
CDR3: CASSSGQGNTEAFF
DNA: TGTGCCAGCAGCTCCGGACAGGGGAACACTGAAGCTTTCTTT

D: NA
V: TRBV7-3
J: TRBJ2-1
size: few
CDR3: CASSSQASNEQFF
DNA: TGTGCCAGCAGCTCACAGGCTTCGAATGAGCAGTTCTTC

D: TRBD1
V: TRBV18
J: TRBJ2-7
size: NA
CDR3: CASSRGDRAYEQYF
DNA: TGTGCCAGCTCACGTGGAGACAGGGCCTACGAGCAGTACTTC

D: NA
V: TRBV28
J: TRBJ2-1
size: few
CDR3: CASTRVTYNEQFF
DNA: TGTGCCAGCACCCGCGTGACCTACAATGAGCAGTTCTTC

D: NA
V: TRBV4-2
J: TRBJ1-1
size: few
CDR3: CASSQVEQGNTEAFF
DNA: TGTGCCAGCAGCCAAGTGGAACAGGGAAACACTGAAGCTTTCTTT

D: TRBD2
V: TRBV2
J: TRBJ2-1
size: NA
CDR3: CASSESGRGEQFF
DNA: TGTGCCAGCAGTGAAAGCGGGAGAGGGGAGCAGTTCTTC

D: NA
V: TRBV28
J: TRBJ1-1
size: many
CDR3: CASISGAEAFF
DNA: TGTGCCAGCATTTCAGGGGCTGAAGCTTTCTTT

D: NA
V: TRBV5-1
J: TRBJ2-1
size: few
CDR3: CASSLAVGQSLQFF
DNA: TGCGCCAGCAGCTTGGCCGTTGGACAGTCCTTGCAGTTCTTC

D: NA
V: TRBV28
J: TRBJ2-7
size: few
CDR3: CASSLLSRDYEQYF
DNA: TGTGCCAGCAGTTTATTGTCCAGGGACTACGAGCAGTACTTC

D: TRBD1
V: TRBV27
J: TRBJ2-7
size: NA
CDR3: CASSSMDRGSYEQYF
DNA: TGTGCCAGCAGTTCCATGGACAGGGGCTCCTACGAGCAGTACTTC

D: NA
V: TRBV5-1
J: TRBJ2-7
size: few
CDR3: CASSPAGSYEQYF
DNA: TGCGCCAGCAGCCCCGCCGGGTCTTACGAGCAGTACTTC

D: TRBD2
V: TRBV20-1
J: TRBJ2-7
size: NA
CDR3: CSVAGAYEQYF
DNA: TGCAGTGTCGCGGGAGCCTACGAGCAGTACTTC

D: TRBD2
V: TRBV7-9
J: TRBJ2-7
size: few
CDR3: CASSPPAGAAYEQYF
DNA: TGTGCCAGCAGCCCGCCGGCGGGAGCCGCCTACGAGCAGTACTTC

D: TRBD2
V: TRBV7-9
J: TRBJ2-3
size: few
CDR3: CASRLAGAAGDTQYF
DNA: TGTGCCAGCAGACTAGCGGGAGCCGCAGGCGATACGCAGTATTTT

D: NA
V: TRBV2
J: TRBJ1-5
size: NA
CDR3: CASSEDYSNQPQHF
DNA: TGTGCCAGCAGTGAAGACTATAGCAATCAGCCCCAGCATTTT

D: NA
V: TRBV5-6
J: TRBJ2-1
size: NA
CDR3: CASSLGGYNEQFF
DNA: TGTGCCAGCAGCTTGGGAGGGTACAATGAGCAGTTCTTC

D: TRBD2
V: TRBV7-2
J: TRBJ2-7
size: few
CDR3: CASSPLGAGVSYEQYF
DNA: TGTGCCAGCAGCCCTCTGGGTGCGGGGGTCTCCTACGAGCAGTACTTC

D: TRBD1
V: TRBV11-2
J: TRBJ2-7
size: few
CDR3: CASSLGQVAYEQYF
DNA: TGTGCCAGCAGCCTAGGACAGGTGGCCTACGAGCAGTACTTC

D: NA
V: TRBV7-3
J: TRBJ1-2
size: few
CDR3: CASSRSLDGYTF
DNA: TGTGCCAGCAGCCGCAGTTTGGATGGCTACACCTTC

D: TRBD1
V: TRBV7-6
J: TRBJ2-1
size: few
CDR3: CASSGQVDNEQFF
DNA: TGTGCCAGCAGCGGACAGGTGGACAATGAGCAGTTCTTC

D: TRBD1
V: TRBV18
J: TRBJ1-1
size: NA
CDR3: CASSPRQGEAFF
DNA: TGTGCCAGCTCGCCTCGACAGGGCGAAGCTTTCTTT

D: TRBD1
V: TRBV28
J: TRBJ1-1
size: NA
CDR3: CASSPPRQGPLMNTEAFF
DNA: TGTGCCAGCAGCCCCCCCCGACAGGGTCCCTTAATGAACACTGAAGCTTTCTTT

D: TRBD2
V: TRBV18
J: TRBJ2-1
size: few
CDR3: CASSPTSGSDEQFF
DNA: TGTGCCAGCTCACCAACTAGCGGGAGTGATGAGCAGTTCTTC

D: NA
V: TRBV6-6
J: TRBJ1-1
size: few
CDR3: CASSPPRGNTEAFF
DNA: TGTGCCAGCAGTCCTCCCAGGGGGAACACTGAAGCTTTCTTT

D: TRBD1
V: TRBV29-1
J: TRBJ1-1
size: few
CDR3: CSVFRGMDTEAFF
DNA: TGCAGCGTCTTCAGGGGGATGGACACTGAAGCTTTCTTT

D: NA
V: TRBV11-2
J: TRBJ2-5
size: few
CDR3: CASSFPPRETQYF
DNA: TGTGCCAGCAGCTTCCCTCCCCGAGAGACCCAGTACTTC

D: TRBD1
V: TRBV7-9
J: TRBJ1-5
size: few
CDR3: CASSGGGAIPQPQHF
DNA: TGTGCCAGCAGCGGAGGGGGCGCGATCCCTCAGCCCCAGCATTTT